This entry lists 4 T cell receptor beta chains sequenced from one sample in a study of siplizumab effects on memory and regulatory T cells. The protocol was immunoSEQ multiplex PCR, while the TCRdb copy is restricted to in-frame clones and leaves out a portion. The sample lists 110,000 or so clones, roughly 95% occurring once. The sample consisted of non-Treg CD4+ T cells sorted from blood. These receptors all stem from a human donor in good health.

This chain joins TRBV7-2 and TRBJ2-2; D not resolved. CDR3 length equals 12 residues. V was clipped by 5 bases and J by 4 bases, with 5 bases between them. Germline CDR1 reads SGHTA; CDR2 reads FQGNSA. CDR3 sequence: CASSQFTGELFF. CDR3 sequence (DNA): TGTGCCAGCAGCCAATTCACCGGGGAGCTGTTTTTT. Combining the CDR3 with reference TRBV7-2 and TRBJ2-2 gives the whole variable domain GAGVSQSPSNKVTEKGKDVELRCDPISGHTALYWYRQSLGQGLEFLIYFQGNSAPDKSGLPSDRFSAERTGGSVSTLTIQRTQQEDSAVYLCASSQFTGELFFGEGSRLTVL.

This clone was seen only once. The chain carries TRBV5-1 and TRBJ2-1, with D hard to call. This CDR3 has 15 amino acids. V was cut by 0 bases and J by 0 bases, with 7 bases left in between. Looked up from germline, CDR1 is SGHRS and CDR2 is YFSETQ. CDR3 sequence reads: CASSLGASSYNEQFF. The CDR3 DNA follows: TGCGCCAGCAGCTTGGGGGCGAGCTCCTACAATGAGCAGTTCTTC.

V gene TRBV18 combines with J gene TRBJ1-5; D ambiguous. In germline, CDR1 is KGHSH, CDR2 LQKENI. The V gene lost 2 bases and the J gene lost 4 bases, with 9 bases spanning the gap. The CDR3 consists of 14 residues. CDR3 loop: CASSPTTDNQPQHF. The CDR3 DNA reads TGTGCCAGCTCACCAACCACAGATAATCAGCCCCAGCATTTT. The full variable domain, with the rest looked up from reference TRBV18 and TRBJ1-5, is NAGVMQNPRHLVRRRGQEARLRCSPMKGHSHVYWYRQLPEEGLKFMVYLQKENIIDESGMPKERFSAEFPKEGPSILRIQQVVRGDSAAYFCASSPTTDNQPQHFGDGTRLSIL.

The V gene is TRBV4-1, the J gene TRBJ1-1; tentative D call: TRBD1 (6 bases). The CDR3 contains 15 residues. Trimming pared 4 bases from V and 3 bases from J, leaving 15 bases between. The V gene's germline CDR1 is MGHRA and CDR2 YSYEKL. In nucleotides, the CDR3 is TGCGCCAGCAGCCTCAAGGGGGTAGTCCACACTGAAGCTTTCTTT. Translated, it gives CASSLKGVVHTEAFF.